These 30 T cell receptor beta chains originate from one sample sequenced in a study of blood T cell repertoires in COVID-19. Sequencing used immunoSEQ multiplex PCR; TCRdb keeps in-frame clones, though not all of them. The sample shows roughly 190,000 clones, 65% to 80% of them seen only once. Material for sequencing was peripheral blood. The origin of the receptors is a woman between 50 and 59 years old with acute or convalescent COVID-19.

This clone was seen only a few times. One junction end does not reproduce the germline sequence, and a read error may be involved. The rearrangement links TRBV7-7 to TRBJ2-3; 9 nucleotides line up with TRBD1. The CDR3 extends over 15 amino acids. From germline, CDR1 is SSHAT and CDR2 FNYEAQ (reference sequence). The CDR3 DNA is TGTGCTAGCAGCCCTGGGACAGGGCGGGGAGATACGCAGTATTTT. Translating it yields CASSPGTGRGDTQYF.

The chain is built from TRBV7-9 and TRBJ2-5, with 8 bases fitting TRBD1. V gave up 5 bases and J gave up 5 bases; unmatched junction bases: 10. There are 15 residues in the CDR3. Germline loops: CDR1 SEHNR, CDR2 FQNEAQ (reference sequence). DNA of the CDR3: TGTGCCAGCAGCGGACAATCAGGGGGCAGGGAGACCCAGTACTTC. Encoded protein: CASSGQSGGRETQYF.

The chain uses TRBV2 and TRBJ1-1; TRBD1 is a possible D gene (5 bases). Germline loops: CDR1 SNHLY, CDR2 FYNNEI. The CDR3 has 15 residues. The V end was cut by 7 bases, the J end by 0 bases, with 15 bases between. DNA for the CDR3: TGTGCCAGCATTCTATCGGGGGACCTGAACACTGAAGCTTTCTTT. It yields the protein CASILSGDLNTEAFF.

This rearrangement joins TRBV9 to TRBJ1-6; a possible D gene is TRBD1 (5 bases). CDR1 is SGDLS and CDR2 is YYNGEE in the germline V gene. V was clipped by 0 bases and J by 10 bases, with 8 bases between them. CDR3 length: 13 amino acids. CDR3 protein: CASSVGGESPLHF. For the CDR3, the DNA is TGTGCCAGCAGCGTAGGGGGGGAGTCACCCCTCCACTTT.

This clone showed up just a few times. The CDR3 DNA follows: TGCAGCGTCACGACAGGGGTGATTGGCTACACCTTC. It encodes CSVTTGVIGYTF. The V gene is TRBV29-1, the J gene TRBJ1-2; 8 nucleotides agree with TRBD1. Germline lookup yields CDR1 SQVTM and CDR2 ANQGSEA. The CDR3 has 12 amino acids. Trimming cost V 6 bases and J 7 bases; bases outside gene matches: 7.

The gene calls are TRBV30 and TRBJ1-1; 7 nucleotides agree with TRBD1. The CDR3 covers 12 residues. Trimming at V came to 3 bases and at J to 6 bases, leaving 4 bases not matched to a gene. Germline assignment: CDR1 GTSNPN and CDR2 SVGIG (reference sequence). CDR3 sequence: CAWSRGQAEAFF. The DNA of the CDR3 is TGTGCCTGGAGCCGAGGACAGGCTGAAGCTTTCTTT.

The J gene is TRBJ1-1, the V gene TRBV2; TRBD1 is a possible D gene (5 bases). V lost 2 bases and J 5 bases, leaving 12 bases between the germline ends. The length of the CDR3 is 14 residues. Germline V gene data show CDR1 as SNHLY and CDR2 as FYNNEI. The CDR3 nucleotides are TGTGCCAGCAGTGAACAGGGAGGAGAAACTGAAGCTTTCTTT. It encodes CASSEQGGETEAFF.

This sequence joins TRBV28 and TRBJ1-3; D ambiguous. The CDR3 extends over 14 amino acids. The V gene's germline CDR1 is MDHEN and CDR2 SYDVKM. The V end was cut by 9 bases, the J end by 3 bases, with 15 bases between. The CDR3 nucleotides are TGTGCCAGTTGCAGGCTAAACAGTGGAAACACCATATATTTT. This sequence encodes CASCRLNSGNTIYF. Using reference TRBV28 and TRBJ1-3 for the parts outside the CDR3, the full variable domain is DVKVTQSSRYLVKRTGEKVFLECVQDMDHENMFWYRQDPGLGLRLIYFSYDVKMKEKGDIPEGYSVSREKKERFSLILESASTNQTSMYLCASCRLNSGNTIYFGEGSWLTVV.

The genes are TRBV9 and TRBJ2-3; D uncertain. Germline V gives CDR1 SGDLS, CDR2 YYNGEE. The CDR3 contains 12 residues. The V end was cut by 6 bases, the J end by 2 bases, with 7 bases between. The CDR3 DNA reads TGTGCCAGCACCCTTCTCACAGATACGCAGTATTTT. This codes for CASTLLTDTQYF.

CDR3 nucleotides: TGTGCCAGCAGTAACACTGACAGGCCTTACGAGCAGTACTTC. Protein: CASSNTDRPYEQYF. The V gene is TRBV6-5, the J gene TRBJ2-7; D possibly corresponds to TRBD1 (6 bases). The CDR3 has 14 amino acids. CDR1 MNHEY and CDR2 SVGAGI come from the germline V gene. Trimming removed 5 bases at V and 4 bases at J, with 15 bases between.

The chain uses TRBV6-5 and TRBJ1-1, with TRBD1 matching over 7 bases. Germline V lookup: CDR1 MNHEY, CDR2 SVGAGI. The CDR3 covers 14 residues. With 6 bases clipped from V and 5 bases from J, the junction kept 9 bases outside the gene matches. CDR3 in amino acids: CASSARQGWTEAFF. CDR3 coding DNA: TGTGCCAGCAGCGCCAGACAGGGATGGACTGAAGCTTTCTTT.

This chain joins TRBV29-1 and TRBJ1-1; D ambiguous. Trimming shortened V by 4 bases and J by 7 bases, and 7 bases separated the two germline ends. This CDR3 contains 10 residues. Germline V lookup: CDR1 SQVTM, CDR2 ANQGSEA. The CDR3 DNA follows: TGCAGCGTTGCAGATTATGAAGCTTTCTTT. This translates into CSVADYEAFF.

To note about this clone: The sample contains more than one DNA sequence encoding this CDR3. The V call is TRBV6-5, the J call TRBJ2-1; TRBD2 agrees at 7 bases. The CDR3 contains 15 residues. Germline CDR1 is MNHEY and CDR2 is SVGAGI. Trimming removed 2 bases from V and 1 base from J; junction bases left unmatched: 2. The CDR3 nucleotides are TGTGCCAGCAGTTACGGGCGGGGGTCCTACAATGAGCAGTTCTTC. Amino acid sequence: CASSYGRGSYNEQFF.

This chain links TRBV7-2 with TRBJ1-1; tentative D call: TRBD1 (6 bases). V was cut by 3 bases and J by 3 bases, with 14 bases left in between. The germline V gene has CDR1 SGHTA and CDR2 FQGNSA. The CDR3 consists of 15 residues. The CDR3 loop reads CASSLKGVGDTEAFF. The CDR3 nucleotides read TGTGCCAGCAGCTTGAAGGGGGTTGGGGACACTGAAGCTTTCTTT.

CDR3 region: CASSPQNRGSYTGELFF. The CDR3 DNA is TGTGCCAGCAGCCCCCAGAACAGGGGTAGCTACACCGGGGAGCTGTTTTTT. The chain joins TRBV5-4 to TRBJ2-2, with 7 bases that match TRBD1. CDR3 size: 17 residues. V was pared by 4 bases and J by 3 bases, with 12 bases of the junction left unmatched. Germline V gives CDR1 SGHNT, CDR2 YYREEE (reference sequence).

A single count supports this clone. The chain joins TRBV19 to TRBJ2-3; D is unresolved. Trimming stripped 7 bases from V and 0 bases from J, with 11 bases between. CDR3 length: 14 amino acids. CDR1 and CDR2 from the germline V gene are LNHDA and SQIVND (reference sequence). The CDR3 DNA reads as TGTGCCAGTACCACCCTCGGTAGCACAGATACGCAGTATTTT. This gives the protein CASTTLGSTDTQYF. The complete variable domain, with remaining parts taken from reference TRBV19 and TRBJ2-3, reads DGGITQSPKYLFRKEGQNVTLSCEQNLNHDAMYWYRQDPGQGLRLIYYSQIVNDFQKGDIAEGYSVSREKKESFPLTVTSAQKNPTAFYLCASTTLGSTDTQYFGPGTRLTVL.

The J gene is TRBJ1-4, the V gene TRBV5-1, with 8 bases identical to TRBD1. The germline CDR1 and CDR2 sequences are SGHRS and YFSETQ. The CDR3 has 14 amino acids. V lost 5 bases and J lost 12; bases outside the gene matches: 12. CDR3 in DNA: TGCGCCAGCAGTAAAGAGACAGGGGTGGTGGAACTGTTTTTT. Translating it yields CASSKETGVVELFF.

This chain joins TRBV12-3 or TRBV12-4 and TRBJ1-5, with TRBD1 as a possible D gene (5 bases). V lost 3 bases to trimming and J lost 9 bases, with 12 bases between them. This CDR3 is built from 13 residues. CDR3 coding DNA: TGTGCCAGCAGTTTGCGGGGACCCGGGCCCCAGCATTTT. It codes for CASSLRGPGPQHF.

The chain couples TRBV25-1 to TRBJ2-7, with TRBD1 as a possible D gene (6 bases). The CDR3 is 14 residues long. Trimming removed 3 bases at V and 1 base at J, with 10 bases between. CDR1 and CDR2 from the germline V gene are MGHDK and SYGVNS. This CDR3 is CASSDLTGSYEQYF. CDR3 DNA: TGTGCCAGCAGTGACCTGACAGGATCCTACGAGCAGTACTTC.

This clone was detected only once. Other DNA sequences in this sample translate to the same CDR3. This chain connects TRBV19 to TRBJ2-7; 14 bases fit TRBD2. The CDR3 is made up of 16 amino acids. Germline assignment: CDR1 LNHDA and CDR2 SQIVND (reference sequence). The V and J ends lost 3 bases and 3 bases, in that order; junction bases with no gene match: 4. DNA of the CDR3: TGTGCCAGTAGTATGTCCGGGACTAGCGGGAGCTACGAGCAGTACTTC. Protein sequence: CASSMSGTSGSYEQYF.

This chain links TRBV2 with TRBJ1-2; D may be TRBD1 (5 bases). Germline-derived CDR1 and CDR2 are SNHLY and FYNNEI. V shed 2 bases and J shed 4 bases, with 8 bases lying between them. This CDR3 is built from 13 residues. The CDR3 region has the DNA TGTGCCAGCAGTGAACAGGGAGGCTATGGCTACACCTTC. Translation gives CASSEQGGYGYTF.

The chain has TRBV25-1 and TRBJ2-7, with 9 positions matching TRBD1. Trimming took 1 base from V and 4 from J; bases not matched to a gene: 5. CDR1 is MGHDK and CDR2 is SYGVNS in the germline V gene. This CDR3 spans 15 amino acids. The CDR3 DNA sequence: TGTGCCAGCAGTGAATCAGGGACAGGGTTATACGAGCAGTACTTC. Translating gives CASSESGTGLYEQYF.

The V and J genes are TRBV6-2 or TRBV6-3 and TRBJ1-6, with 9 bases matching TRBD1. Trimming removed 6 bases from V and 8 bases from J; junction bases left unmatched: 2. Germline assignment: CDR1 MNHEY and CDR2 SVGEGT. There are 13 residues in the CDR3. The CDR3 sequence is CASSRDRDSPLHF. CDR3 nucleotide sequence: TGTGCCAGCAGCCGGGACAGGGATTCACCCCTCCACTTT.

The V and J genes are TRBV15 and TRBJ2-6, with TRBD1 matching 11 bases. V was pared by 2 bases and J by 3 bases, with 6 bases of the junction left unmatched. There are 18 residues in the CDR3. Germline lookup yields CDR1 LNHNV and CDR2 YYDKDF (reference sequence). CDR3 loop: CATSRRGTGGGGANVLTF. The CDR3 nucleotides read TGTGCCACCAGCAGACGTGGGACAGGGGGTGGTGGGGCCAACGTCCTGACTTTC.

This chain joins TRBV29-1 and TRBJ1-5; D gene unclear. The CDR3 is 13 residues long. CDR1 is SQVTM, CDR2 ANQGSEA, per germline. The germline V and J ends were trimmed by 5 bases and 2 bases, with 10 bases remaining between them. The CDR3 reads CSVSLEGNQPQHF. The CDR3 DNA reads TGCAGCGTTAGTTTAGAAGGCAATCAGCCCCAGCATTTT.

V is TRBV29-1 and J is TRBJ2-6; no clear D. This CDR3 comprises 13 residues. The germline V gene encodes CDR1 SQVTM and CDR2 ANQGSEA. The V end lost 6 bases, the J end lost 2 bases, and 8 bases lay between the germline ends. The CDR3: CSVAAAGANVLTF. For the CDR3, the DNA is TGCAGCGTGGCCGCGGCTGGGGCCAACGTCCTGACTTTC.

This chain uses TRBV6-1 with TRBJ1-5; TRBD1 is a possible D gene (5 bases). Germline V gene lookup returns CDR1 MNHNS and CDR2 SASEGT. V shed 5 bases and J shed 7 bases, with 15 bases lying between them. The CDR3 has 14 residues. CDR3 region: CASSFPGLRQPQHF. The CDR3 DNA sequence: TGTGCCAGCAGTTTTCCAGGGTTACGGCAGCCCCAGCATTTT.

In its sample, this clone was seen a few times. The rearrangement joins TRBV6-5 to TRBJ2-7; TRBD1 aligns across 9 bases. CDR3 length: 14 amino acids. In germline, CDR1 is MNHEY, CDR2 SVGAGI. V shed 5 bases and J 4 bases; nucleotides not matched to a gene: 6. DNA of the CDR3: TGTGCCAGCAGTCCCGGGACAGGGAAATACGAGCAGTACTTC. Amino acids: CASSPGTGKYEQYF.

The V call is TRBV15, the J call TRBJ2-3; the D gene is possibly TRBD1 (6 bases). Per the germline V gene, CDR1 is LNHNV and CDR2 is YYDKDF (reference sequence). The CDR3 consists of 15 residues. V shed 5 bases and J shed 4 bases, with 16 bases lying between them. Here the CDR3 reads CATSAGGQGADTQYF. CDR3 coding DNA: TGTGCCACCAGCGCTGGGGGCCAAGGGGCAGATACGCAGTATTTT.

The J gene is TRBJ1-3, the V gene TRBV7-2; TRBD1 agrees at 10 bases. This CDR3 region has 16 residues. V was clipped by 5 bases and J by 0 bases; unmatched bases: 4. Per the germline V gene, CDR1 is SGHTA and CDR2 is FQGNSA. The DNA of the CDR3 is TGTGCCAGCAGCAAGGGACAGGGGAGCTCTGGAAACACCATATATTTT. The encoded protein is CASSKGQGSSGNTIYF.